Shown below are 17 T cell receptor beta chains from a single sample sequenced in a study of Ad26.COV2.S vaccination and SARS-CoV-2 variants. Documented treatment: over 15 received Ad26.COV2.S at low or high dose, single or two shots; five or six received placebo; per-sample allocation not given. Collection of samples fell on day 63 after the first vaccine or placebo injection. The data were produced by immunoSEQ multiplex PCR, yet TCRdb's version contains in-frame clones alone and is incomplete. This sample has more than 300,000 clones; roughly 84% occur once, and the top ten carry 1.5% to 2%. This specimen was peripheral blood, taken in a trial of Ad26.COV2.S vaccine versus placebo. These receptors came from a person between 18 and 60 years old who received the Ad26.COV2.S COVID-19 vaccine or a placebo.

This clone was observed a few times. The chain couples TRBV3-1 (or the pseudogene TRBV3-2) to TRBJ1-5; 9 bases are a match to TRBD1. Germline CDR1 LGHDT, CDR2 YNNKEL (reference sequence). V shed 3 bases and J 14 bases; nucleotides not matched to a gene: 11. This CDR3 contains 14 residues. CDR3 protein: CASSQRDRETEKHF. The CDR3 nucleotides read TGTGCCAGCAGCCAGAGGGACAGGGAAACGGAGAAGCATTTT.

This chain links TRBV4-1 with TRBJ2-7; 10 bases match TRBD2. V was clipped by 4 bases and J by 3 bases; unmatched bases: 3. This CDR3 is built from 14 residues. Germline lookup yields CDR1 MGHRA and CDR2 YSYEKL. This CDR3 is CASSPRTSGYEQYF. DNA of the CDR3: TGCGCCAGCAGCCCCCGGACTAGCGGCTACGAGCAGTACTTC.

This rearrangement joins TRBV6-5 to TRBJ1-5, with D unclear. Trimming removed 6 bases from V and 4 bases from J, with 10 bases in between. This CDR3 contains 13 residues. Looked up from germline, CDR1 is MNHEY and CDR2 is SVGAGI. The CDR3 DNA sequence: TGTGCCAGCAGCGGGCACACTAATCAGCCCCAGCATTTT. Protein: CASSGHTNQPQHF.

This chain connects TRBV27 to TRBJ1-1, with D possibly being TRBD1 (5 bases). The CDR3 runs to 17 residues. Looked up from germline, CDR1 is MNHEY and CDR2 is SMNVEV (reference sequence). The V end was cut by 4 bases, the J end by 0 bases, with 18 bases between. CDR3 nucleotide sequence: TGTGCCAGCAGTTCGCGCAGGGAGAGGGGCATGAACACTGAAGCTTTCTTT. Protein product: CASSSRRERGMNTEAFF.

CDR3 in amino acids: CASRDRNEQYF. The CDR3 region has the DNA TGTGCCAGCAGGGACAGGAACGAGCAGTACTTC. The chain recombines TRBV2 with TRBJ2-7; 7 bases match TRBD1. The CDR3 runs to 11 residues. CDR1 is SNHLY, CDR2 FYNNEI, per germline. Trimming took 6 bases from V and 5 from J; bases not matched to a gene: 1. Together with reference TRBV2 and TRBJ2-7, the CDR3 gives the full variable domain: EPEVTQTPSHQVTQMGQEVILRCVPISNHLYFYWYRQILGQKVEFLVSFYNNEISEKSEIFDDQFSVERPDGSNFTLKIRSTKLEDSAMYFCASRDRNEQYFGPGTRLTVT.

The chain carries TRBV21-1 and TRBJ1-2; no DNA check was done on the table's D call, TRBD1. TRBV21-1 has pseudogene status. The CDR3 runs to 15 residues. This CDR3 reads CASGVWAGRLRGYTF. The CDR3 DNA reads as TGTGCCAGCGGGGTATGGGCAGGGCGGTTAAGGGGCTACACCTTC.

The rearrangement joins TRBV3-1 (or the pseudogene TRBV3-2) to TRBJ1-4; the D gene is possibly TRBD1 (6 bases). This CDR3 spans 12 amino acids. Germline loops: CDR1 LGHDT, CDR2 YNNKEL (reference sequence). V lost 4 bases and J lost 8, with 8 bases in between. In nucleotides, the CDR3 is TGTGCCAGCAGCCGACAGGCGGAAAAACTGTTTTTT. Protein product: CASSRQAEKLFF.

This clone was detected once. The chain recombines TRBV5-1 with TRBJ2-5, with unresolved D. The CDR3 length is 13 residues. The ends were cut back, 4 bases at V and 4 bases at J, with 11 bases in the middle. Germline V gene sequence: CDR1 SGHRS, CDR2 YFSETQ. The DNA for the CDR3 is TGCGCCAGCAGCCCCAATAGTAGAGAGACCCAGTACTTC. This encodes CASSPNSRETQYF.

CDR3: CATSTRGEGQSGNYGYTF. CDR3 coding DNA: TGTGCCACCAGCACAAGAGGAGAAGGACAGAGCGGTAACTATGGCTACACCTTC. This sequence joins TRBV15 and TRBJ1-2, with a possible D match to TRBD1 (6 bases). CDR3 length: 18 amino acids. V gave up 4 bases and J gave up 1 base, with 22 bases separating them. CDR1 and CDR2 (germline): LNHNV, YYDKDF (reference sequence).

The chain has TRBV5-4 and TRBJ2-3; TRBD2 agrees at 7 bases. This CDR3 has 13 amino acids. V was pared by 5 bases and J by 1 base, with 1 base of the junction left unmatched. CDR1 and CDR2 (germline): SGHNT, YYREEE (reference sequence). CDR3: CASRLAGTDTQYF. CDR3 DNA sequence: TGTGCCAGCAGGCTAGCGGGCACAGATACGCAGTATTTT.

V gene TRBV10-2 combines with J gene TRBJ2-1; D ambiguous. CDR3 length: 12 amino acids. The V and J ends lost 5 bases and 15 bases respectively, with 17 bases between them. Germline CDR1 is WSHSY and CDR2 is SAAADI. The CDR3 protein is CASSNIRESWFF. The DNA of the CDR3 is TGCGCCAGCAGTAACATCAGAGAATCGTGGTTCTTC.

The gene calls are TRBV2 and TRBJ2-5, with TRBD2 as a possible D gene (5 bases). V lost 5 bases and J 2 bases, leaving 15 bases between the germline ends. Germline V gene data show CDR1 as SNHLY and CDR2 as FYNNEI. The CDR3 length is 15 residues. Written as DNA, the CDR3 is TGTGCCAGCAGTCCCAATGGACTTTTACAAGAGACCCAGTACTTC. It yields the protein CASSPNGLLQETQYF.

The rearrangement uses TRBV6-6 and TRBJ2-5; 9 positions match TRBD2. The germline CDR1 and CDR2 sequences are MNHNY and SVGAGI (reference sequence). With 5 bases clipped from V and 5 bases from J, the junction kept 9 bases outside the gene matches. The CDR3 spans 15 residues. DNA for the CDR3: TGTGCCAGCAGTCACCGCCTAGCGGGGCGGGAGACCCAGTACTTC. This gives the protein CASSHRLAGRETQYF.

V and J are TRBV19 and TRBJ2-5; TRBD2 agrees at 9 bases. This CDR3 has 17 amino acids. The V gene's germline CDR1 is LNHDA and CDR2 SQIVND (reference sequence). Trimming at V came to 3 bases and at J to 1 base, leaving 9 bases not matched to a gene. Here the CDR3 DNA reads TGTGCCAGTAGTATTCGCCTAACGCGGGGGGGCCAAGAGACCCAGTACTTC. Translating it yields CASSIRLTRGGQETQYF. The variable domain in full, with the rest retrieved from reference TRBV19 and TRBJ2-5, is DGGITQSPKYLFRKEGQNVTLSCEQNLNHDAMYWYRQDPGQGLRLIYYSQIVNDFQKGDIAEGYSVSREKKESFPLTVTSAQKNPTAFYLCASSIRLTRGGQETQYFGPGTRLLVL.

The chain uses TRBV19 and TRBJ1-3; perhaps TRBD1 as D (5 bases). Trimming removed 6 bases at V and 2 bases at J, with 14 bases between. Germline V gene sequence: CDR1 LNHDA, CDR2 SQIVND (reference sequence). This CDR3 has 15 amino acids. This chain's CDR3 is CASRDYGGAGNTIYF. The DNA of the CDR3 is TGTGCCAGTAGGGATTATGGGGGAGCTGGAAACACCATATATTTT.

The chain employs TRBV5-4 and TRBJ2-3, with no clear D. Germline V gene data show CDR1 as SGHNT and CDR2 as YYREEE (reference sequence). V was shortened by 3 bases and J by 0 bases, with 11 bases between the two germline ends. The CDR3 spans 15 residues. The CDR3, as DNA: TGTGCCAGCAGCTCATCAGGTCGGAGCACAGATACGCAGTATTTT. Its protein is CASSSSGRSTDTQYF.

The chain recombines TRBV7-2 with TRBJ2-1; D not resolved. The CDR3 has 14 amino acids. CDR1 and CDR2 (germline): SGHTA, FQGNSA. Trimming shortened V by 1 base and J by 6 bases, and 10 bases separated the two germline ends. CDR3 sequence reads: CASSLDRILNEQFF. The CDR3 bases are TGTGCCAGCAGCTTAGACAGAATTCTCAATGAGCAGTTCTTC.